A single sample is the source of the 2 T cell receptor beta chains below, sequenced in a study of control samples from healthy donors and cancer patients. Repertoires were generated with immunoSEQ multiplex PCR, while TCRdb's copy carries only in-frame clones and drops some. The table lists 90,000 to 140,000 clones, under 90% of them singletons. The material sequenced was blood. Receptors were obtained from a woman between 45 and 65 years old in good health.

The rearrangement uses TRBV12-5 and TRBJ2-1; TRBD2 matches 15 bases. After removal of 8 bases from V and 1 base from J, the junction contained 15 bases not matched to a gene. There are 20 residues in the CDR3. Germline CDR1 reads LGHNT; CDR2 reads FRNRAP. The CDR3 DNA reads as TGTGCTAGTTTGGCCCGGACTAGCGGGGGGGCCCAAGGATCCTACAATGAGCAGTTCTTC. This encodes CASLARTSGGAQGSYNEQFF.

In DNA form, the CDR3 reads TGTGCCAGCAGTGAAATGGACAGGGGTCAGCCCCAGCATTTT. Its protein product is CASSEMDRGQPQHF. V gene TRBV6-1 combines with J gene TRBJ1-5; TRBD1 aligns across 9 bases. The CDR3 totals 14 residues. The V and J ends lost 2 bases and 6 bases, in that order; junction bases with no gene match: 2. Germline CDR1 is MNHNS and CDR2 is SASEGT.